One and the same sample provided the 8 T cell receptor beta chains below, sequenced in a study of T cell clonality in common variable immunodeficiency. Their antigens are not known. General study results and limits: Fewer deletions and N-nucleotide insertions were reportedly seen in common variable immunodeficiency TCR beta sequences.

Method: immunoSEQ multiplex PCR; TCRdb's copy keeps in-frame clones and lacks some. The data show some 25,000 clones, none appearing only once, with 24% held by the ten largest. The sequenced sample consisted of peripheral blood mononuclear cells. The receptor set was obtained from a human donor with common variable immunodeficiency.

This clone was counted ten times or more. CDR3 DNA (partial): TGTGCCAGCAGCCAAGGTAGCGGGGGTACTGAGACC. Translating it yields CASSQGSGGTET. The CDR3 reads in full as CASSQGSGGTETQYF. The chain combines TRBV14 with TRBJ2-5; 9 positions agree with TRBD2. Read sequence stops 3 residues before the CDR3 end, and the germline J gene provides the missing end. V was pared by 1 base and J by 5 bases, with 5 bases of the junction left unmatched. The germline V gene has CDR1 SGHDN and CDR2 FVKESK. The CDR3 has 15 amino acids.

This clone was detected only a few times. The read stops 3 residues short of the end of the CDR3; the missing end is completed from the germline J gene. V is TRBV5-1 and J is TRBJ2-1; the match to TRBD2 covers 10 bases. Germline V CDR1 and CDR2: SGHRS, YFSETQ. V was pared by 2 bases and J by 3 bases, with 2 bases of the junction left unmatched. The CDR3 runs 15 residues. Partial CDR3 DNA: TGCGCCAGCAGCTTTAGCGGGGGGAACTACAATGAG. Its translation: CASSFSGGNYNE. The entire CDR3 sequence reads CASSFSGGNYNEQFF.

In its sample, this clone was seen many times. The DNA ends 3 residues before the CDR3 does, and the rest of the CDR3 is filled in from the germline J gene. The chain carries TRBV6-2 or TRBV6-3 and TRBJ2-3; no clear D. CDR3 length: 15 residues. Trimming shortened V by 3 bases and J by 1 base, and 11 bases separated the two germline ends. Germline CDR1 reads MNHEY; CDR2 reads SVGEGT. The CDR3 DNA, read in part, is TGTGCCAGCAGTTATCATCTTGCGGGCACAGATACG. This codes for CASSYHLAGTDT. The whole CDR3 protein is CASSYHLAGTDTQYF.

The sample holds a few counts of this clone. Read coverage stops 3 residues before the CDR3 terminus; the germline J gene supplies the remainder. This chain joins TRBV20-1 and TRBJ2-7; the D gene is possibly TRBD1 (5 bases). CDR1 and CDR2 from the germline V gene are DFQATT and SNEGSKA (reference sequence). V was shortened by 1 base and J by 2 bases, with 18 bases between the two germline ends. The CDR3 is made up of 16 amino acids. CDR3 DNA, as far as it was read: TGCAGTGCTAGAGCATCGGGCCTGGGGCCTACCTACGAG. Protein: CSARASGLGPTYE. The entire CDR3 is CSARASGLGPTYEQYF.

In its sample, this clone was seen many times. The read comes to an end 3 residues before the CDR3 does, leaving the germline J gene to fill in the end. J is TRBJ1-4 and V is TRBV7-9; 7 bases line up with TRBD1. The CDR3 totals 14 residues. The trim removed 5 bases at V and 8 bases at J, leaving 8 bases unmatched. Germline V lookup: CDR1 SEHNR, CDR2 FQNEAQ (reference sequence). CDR3 bases read: TGTGCCAGCAGCCGAGCAGGGGGACCAGAAAAA. The encoded protein is CASSRAGGPEK. The CDR3 as a whole reads CASSRAGGPEKLFF. Looking up the rest from reference TRBV7-9 and TRBJ1-4 gives the full variable domain: DTGVSQNPRHKITKRGQNVTFRCDPISEHNRLYWYRQTLGQGPEFLTYFQNEAQLEKSRLLSDRFSAERPKGSFSTLEIQRTEQGDSAMYLCASSRAGGPEKLFFGSGTQLSVL.

The table lists this clone with many counts. The sequenced fragment ends 3 residues before the CDR3 boundary, so the rest is inferred from the germline J gene. The J gene is TRBJ2-7, the V gene TRBV18, with D possibly matching TRBD1 (5 bases). V was clipped by 6 bases and J by 0 bases, with 15 bases between them. The CDR3 has 15 amino acids. CDR1 is KGHSH and CDR2 is LQKENI in the germline V gene. CDR3 DNA, as far as it was read: TGTGCCAGCTCGCGTCAGACAGCCCGCTCCTACGAG. It encodes CASSRQTARSYE. The full CDR3 is CASSRQTARSYEQYF.

Many counts were recorded for this clone. The CDR3 goes on 3 residues after the read ends, and that part is filled in from the germline J gene. The V gene is TRBV7-9, the J gene TRBJ2-1; no reliable D call. The CDR3 runs 12 residues. The ends were cut back, 4 bases at V and 9 bases at J, with 10 bases in the middle. Per germline, CDR1 SEHNR and CDR2 FQNEAQ (reference sequence). The CDR3 loop is CASSSYPGEQFF. Partial CDR3 DNA: TGTGCCAGCAGCTCCTACCCCGGTGAG.

This clone is categorized as large. Incomplete CDR3 DNA: TGTGCCAGCAGCTTTGAGGGGTCTGGGGCAACTAATGAAAAA. Its protein product is CASSFEGSGATNEK. The whole CDR3 is CASSFEGSGATNEKLFF. J is TRBJ1-4 and V is TRBV7-6; D might be TRBD1 (5 bases). The read finishes 3 residues shy of the CDR3 end, and the germline J gene is used to complete it. The CDR3 totals 17 residues. V lost 3 bases, J lost 0 bases, and 14 bases lay in between. Germline CDR1 SGHVS, CDR2 FNYEAQ.